This T cell receptor (beta chain) was captured in a study of CD8+ T cells in alopecia areata. Lesional scalp punch biopsies and peripheral blood came from alopecia areata patients. CDR3 length: 15 amino acids. V trimming: 0 bases; J trimming: 2 bases; junction bases outside the gene matches: 5. Germline V gene sequence: CDR1 SGHRS, CDR2 YFSETQ. Study observations and caveats: Scalp sequencing also captures normal skin's resident alphabeta T cells. Affected scalp, especially in alopecia totalis/universalis, had a higher clonality than normal scalp did.

The sequencing template was cDNA reverse transcribed from extracted RNA. Clones were sequenced by immunoSEQ multiplex PCR, and TCRdb holds only the in-frame ones, with some missing. This table holds 10,000 to 15,000 clones, roughly three fifths found once. As to this clone: What it binds is not known.

The gene calls are TRBV5-1 and TRBJ2-7; 7 nucleotides match TRBD2. The receptor comes from a human donor with alopecia areata. The sequencing sample was made of skin. This CDR3 reads CASSLGSGGTYEQYF. DNA of the CDR3: TGCGCCAGCAGCTTGGGGTCCGGGGGGACCTACGAGCAGTACTTC.